The 30 T cell receptor beta chains reported below all come from one sample, sequenced in a study of blood T cell repertoires in COVID-19. Only in-frame clones appear in the TCRdb table, and some are missing; sequencing was by immunoSEQ multiplex PCR. Counted here are 95,000 to 150,000 clones, over 65% occurring once; the ten biggest clones make up approximately 0.86%. Sequenced input: peripheral blood. All receptors come from a human donor with acute or convalescent COVID-19. The donor label of this sample is uncertain.

In its sample, this clone was seen a few times. The gene calls are TRBV7-2 and TRBJ1-1, with unresolved D. Trimming left V 3 bases short and J 1 base short, with 6 bases between. Germline loops: CDR1 SGHTA, CDR2 FQGNSA. This CDR3 has 13 residues. The CDR3 region is CASSFYTNTEAFF. CDR3 coding DNA: TGTGCCAGCAGCTTCTATACGAACACTGAAGCTTTCTTT.

The CDR3 DNA sequence: TGTGCCAGCAGCCCAGGGGGGACAGGGTTGGCCGGGGAGCTGTTTTTT. Residues: CASSPGGTGLAGELFF. V gene TRBV7-2 combines with J gene TRBJ2-2, with 9 bases that match TRBD1. The CDR3 runs 16 residues. V lost 5 bases and J lost 6; bases outside the gene matches: 10. Germline V CDR1 and CDR2: SGHTA, FQGNSA.

This clone has only a few counts. The V and J genes are TRBV10-3 and TRBJ1-1; 7 nucleotides line up with TRBD1. J was trimmed by 1 base and V by 2 bases; bases with no gene match: 4. Germline V gene data show CDR1 as ENHRY and CDR2 as SYGVKD. The CDR3 has 15 amino acids. CDR3 coding DNA: TGTGCCATCAGTGAGCTGGAGGGGGCGAACACTGAAGCTTTCTTT. Its protein is CAISELEGANTEAFF.

The chain is built from TRBV14 and TRBJ1-2; no clear D. The germline gives CDR1 SGHDN, CDR2 FVKESK. The CDR3 totals 14 residues. Trimming removed 0 bases at V and 3 bases at J, with 8 bases between. In nucleotides, the CDR3 is TGTGCCAGCAGCCAAGAACGCCACTACTATGGCTACACCTTC. Protein sequence: CASSQERHYYGYTF.

Only a few counts were recorded for this clone. V and J are TRBV7-9 and TRBJ2-3; TRBD2 might be the D (5 bases). Germline lookup yields CDR1 SEHNR and CDR2 FQNEAQ (reference sequence). CDR3 length: 13 residues. Trimming took off 3 bases at V and 5 bases at J, with 9 bases between the two ends. The CDR3 nucleotides read TGTGCCAGCAGCTTGCTAGCTGAAGATACGCAGTATTTT. Amino acids: CASSLLAEDTQYF.

The genes are TRBV2 and TRBJ1-1; D remains ambiguous. The V end lost 6 bases, the J end lost 1 base, and 9 bases lay between the germline ends. The V gene's germline CDR1 is SNHLY and CDR2 FYNNEI. This CDR3 comprises 13 residues. For the CDR3, the DNA is TGTGCCAGCAGCCAACTCGAGAACACTGAAGCTTTCTTT. Translating gives CASSQLENTEAFF.

This sequence joins TRBV2 and TRBJ2-3; 12 bases agree with TRBD2. J was trimmed by 4 bases and V by 7 bases; bases with no gene match: 9. This CDR3 is built from 16 residues. CDR1 and CDR2 (germline): SNHLY, FYNNEI. The CDR3 sequence is CASNPLAGGPSDTQYF. The CDR3 nucleotides are TGTGCCAGCAATCCCCTAGCGGGGGGGCCGTCAGATACGCAGTATTTT.

This chain joins TRBV30 and TRBJ2-2, with 15 bases fitting TRBD2. Germline CDR1 is GTSNPN and CDR2 is SVGIG (reference sequence). This CDR3 comprises 16 residues. The V gene end was trimmed by 7 bases and the J gene end by 5 bases; junction bases not matched to a gene: 8. CDR3 region: CASGLAGGWGTGELFF. CDR3 bases: TGTGCCTCGGGACTAGCGGGGGGCTGGGGGACCGGGGAGCTGTTTTTT. Filled out from reference TRBV30 and TRBJ2-2, the complete variable domain reads SQTIHQWPATLVQPVGSPLSLECTVEGTSNPNLYWYRQAAGRGLQLLFYSVGIGQISSEVPQNLSASRPQDRQFILSSKKLLLSDSGFYLCASGLAGGWGTGELFFGEGSRLTVL.

This chain joins TRBV7-2 and TRBJ2-3, with D perhaps TRBD1 (6 bases). There are 14 residues in the CDR3. The V end was cut by 5 bases, the J end by 2 bases, with 11 bases between. Germline V gene lookup returns CDR1 SGHTA and CDR2 FQGNSA. The CDR3 region is CASSLWTDTDTQYF. CDR3 bases: TGTGCCAGCAGCCTTTGGACAGACACAGATACGCAGTATTTT.

This clone is categorized as medium-sized (0.01 to 0.1%). The sample carries other DNA sequences with the same CDR3. The chain carries TRBV18 and TRBJ1-1; 7 positions match TRBD1. V dropped 0 bases and J dropped 5; count of bases not matched to a gene: 6. Per the germline V gene, CDR1 is KGHSH and CDR2 is LQKENI. The CDR3 extends over 15 amino acids. This CDR3 reads CASSPPNRGGTEAFF. In DNA, the CDR3 is TGTGCCAGCTCACCACCGAACAGGGGTGGGACTGAAGCTTTCTTT.

This clone was recorded only once. The chain has TRBV6-1 and TRBJ1-4, with 9 bases matching TRBD1. Trimming cost V 3 bases and J 2 bases; bases outside gene matches: 10. This CDR3 comprises 18 residues. Germline CDR1 and CDR2: MNHNS and SASEGT. CDR3 sequence: CASSERTGVSWTNEKLFF. DNA of the CDR3: TGTGCCAGCAGTGAGAGGACAGGGGTTAGTTGGACTAATGAAAAACTGTTTTTT.

This clone has a single count. The chain links TRBV19 to TRBJ2-3; TRBD2 matches at 8 bases. The CDR3 loop spans 19 amino acids. Trimming at V came to 0 bases and at J to 4 bases, leaving 15 bases not matched to a gene. Germline V CDR1 and CDR2: LNHDA, SQIVND (reference sequence). The CDR3: CASSIEARGGPLKADTQYF. The CDR3 DNA is TGTGCCAGTAGTATAGAGGCCCGCGGGGGGCCTCTAAAAGCAGATACGCAGTATTTT.

This chain connects TRBV27 to TRBJ1-2, with 7 bases identical to TRBD1. This CDR3 spans 13 amino acids. V lost 3 bases and J lost 8; bases outside the gene matches: 6. CDR1 and CDR2 from the germline V gene are MNHEY and SMNVEV (reference sequence). CDR3 DNA sequence: TGTGCCAGCAGTTTGGGTAGGGGACAGGGCTACACCTTC. It translates to CASSLGRGQGYTF.

There are a few counts of this clone. This chain joins TRBV14 and TRBJ2-2; D is unresolved. This CDR3 has 14 amino acids. Germline V gene data show CDR1 as SGHDN and CDR2 as FVKESK. Trimming left V 4 bases short and J 5 bases short, with 11 bases between. The CDR3 is CASSPSRWTGELFF. Here the CDR3 DNA reads TGTGCCAGCAGCCCGTCCCGGTGGACCGGGGAGCTGTTTTTT.

The CDR3 sequence is CASNYGAFVVEAFF. CDR3 sequence (DNA): TGTGCCAGCAACTATGGGGCGTTCGTTGTCGAAGCTTTCTTT. This sequence joins TRBV6-5 and TRBJ1-1; weak D call: TRBD1 (5 bases). Germline CDR1 reads MNHEY; CDR2 reads SVGAGI. The CDR3 spans 14 residues. The V end was cut by 7 bases, the J end by 8 bases, with 20 bases between.

The chain couples TRBV24-1 to TRBJ1-4, with 9 bases identical to TRBD1. CDR1 is KGHDR, CDR2 SFDVKD, per germline. CDR3 length: 14 residues. V was clipped by 7 bases and J by 7 bases; unmatched bases: 6. The CDR3, as DNA: TGTGCCACCAGAACAGGGGGCTTAGCTGAAAAACTGTTTTTT. Its translation is CATRTGGLAEKLFF.

This clone was detected only a few times. The rearrangement joins TRBV20-1 to TRBJ1-5; no definite D call. Between the trimmed V and J ends, which lost 3 bases and 3 bases, there was a span of 6 bases. CDR1 and CDR2 from the germline V gene are DFQATT and SNEGSKA (reference sequence). The CDR3 loop spans 12 amino acids. The CDR3 DNA follows: TGCAGTGCTAGTCAGGTCAATCAGCCCCAGCATTTT. It encodes CSASQVNQPQHF.

The chain combines TRBV11-2 with TRBJ1-2, with TRBD1 matching over 11 bases. The CDR3 is 16 residues long. Looked up from germline, CDR1 is SGHAT and CDR2 is FQNNGV. V lost 3 bases to trimming and J lost 3 bases; unmatched junction nucleotides: 6. The CDR3 DNA sequence: TGTGCCAGCAGCTTGCGGGACAGGGGGTCGTACTATGGCTACACCTTC. Translating it yields CASSLRDRGSYYGYTF.

The rearrangement joins TRBV2 to TRBJ2-5, with D possibly TRBD2 on 6 matching bases. Germline values: CDR1 SNHLY, CDR2 FYNNEI. Trimming took off 4 bases at V and 2 bases at J, with 17 bases between the two ends. This CDR3 is 16 amino acids long. The CDR3 sequence: CASSGSRGLIQETQYF. DNA for the CDR3: TGTGCCAGCAGTGGAAGCCGGGGACTGATACAAGAGACCCAGTACTTC.

The sample holds many counts of this clone. In DNA, the CDR3 is TGTGCCAGCAGCTCCCTCAGGGGGCCCTTAGCCAAAAACATTCAGTACTTC. It translates to CASSSLRGPLAKNIQYF. The V call is TRBV11-2, the J call TRBJ2-4, with 8 bases aligning to TRBD1. The germline gives CDR1 SGHAT, CDR2 FQNNGV. V was pared by 4 bases and J by 0 bases, with 8 bases of the junction left unmatched. The CDR3 covers 17 residues.

The rearrangement joins TRBV7-8 to TRBJ1-5, with TRBD1 matching 12 bases. The trim removed 7 bases at V and 1 base at J, leaving 14 bases unmatched. The CDR3 runs to 19 residues. Germline V gives CDR1 SGHVS, CDR2 FQNEAQ. The CDR3 nucleotides are TGTGCCAGCACCCGGAGAGGGGGACAGGGGGCCAGAAGCAATCAGCCCCAGCATTTT. The encoded protein is CASTRRGGQGARSNQPQHF. Combining the CDR3 with reference TRBV7-8 and TRBJ1-5 gives the whole variable domain GAGVSQSPRYKVAKRGQDVALRCDPISGHVSLFWYQQALGQGPEFLTYFQNEAQLDKSGLPSDRFFAERPEGSVSTLKIQRTQQEDSAVYLCASTRRGGQGARSNQPQHFGDGTRLSIL.

In DNA form, the CDR3 reads TGTGCCAGCAGCCAAGATAGCACTAGCGGGAGGGGGGAGCTGTTTTTT. Its translation is CASSQDSTSGRGELFF. V is TRBV3-1 (or the pseudogene TRBV3-2) and J is TRBJ2-2; 12 positions agree with TRBD2. The CDR3 is 16 residues long. J gave up 8 bases and V 0 bases, and 4 bases lay outside the gene matches. Per the germline V gene, CDR1 is LGHDT and CDR2 is YNNKEL (reference sequence).

The chain carries TRBV9 and TRBJ1-2, with D possibly matching TRBD1 (5 bases). CDR3 length: 15 residues. The V end was cut by 3 bases, the J end by 0 bases, with 12 bases between. Per germline, CDR1 SGDLS and CDR2 YYNGEE. This CDR3 reads CASSAWGGPNYGYTF. CDR3 nucleotides: TGTGCCAGCAGCGCTTGGGGGGGACCTAACTATGGCTACACCTTC.

This rearrangement joins TRBV29-1 to TRBJ2-1; 11 nucleotides match TRBD2. CDR1 and CDR2 (germline): SQVTM, ANQGSEA. V lost 6 bases and J lost 7; bases outside the gene matches: 14. The CDR3 totals 16 residues. CDR3 sequence reads: CSVYSRGGTSGNEQFF. The CDR3 nucleotides read TGCAGCGTATACTCCCGAGGAGGGACTAGCGGAAATGAGCAGTTCTTC.

This chain links TRBV4-1 with TRBJ2-1, with D possibly matching TRBD2 (6 bases). The CDR3 is 15 residues long. Germline CDR1 MGHRA, CDR2 YSYEKL. V was shortened by 0 bases and J by 4 bases, with 10 bases between the two germline ends. This CDR3 is CASSQDGGTYNEQFF. In nucleotides, the CDR3 is TGCGCCAGCAGCCAAGATGGGGGGACTTACAATGAGCAGTTCTTC.

The chain recombines TRBV28 with TRBJ1-6, with D possibly being TRBD1 (5 bases). This CDR3 has 17 amino acids. In germline, CDR1 is MDHEN, CDR2 SYDVKM. Trimming took off 5 bases at V and 8 bases at J, with 22 bases between the two ends. The CDR3 loop reads CASSPSSTAGGDSPLHF. The CDR3 nucleotides read TGTGCCAGCAGTCCCAGCTCGACAGCGGGTGGGGATTCACCCCTCCACTTT.

The chain has TRBV6-1 and TRBJ2-5, with unresolved D. This CDR3 contains 14 residues. Trimming shortened V by 3 bases and J by 3 bases, and 11 bases separated the two germline ends. Germline-derived CDR1 and CDR2 are MNHNS and SASEGT. CDR3 DNA: TGTGCCAGCAGTGATCATAGCCGAGAAGAGACCCAGTACTTC. Translation gives CASSDHSREETQYF.

The chain recombines TRBV9 with TRBJ2-1; 11 bases are a match to TRBD2. Losses at the gene ends were 3 bases for V and 8 bases for J; bases not matched to a gene: 10. The CDR3 totals 16 residues. From germline, CDR1 is SGDLS and CDR2 YYNGEE. The CDR3 sequence is CASSASGTSGTYEQFF. The CDR3 nucleotides are TGTGCCAGCAGCGCATCCGGGACTAGCGGTACATATGAGCAGTTCTTC. Full variable domain (rest looked up from reference TRBV9 and TRBJ2-1): DSGVTQTPKHLITATGQRVTLRCSPRSGDLSVYWYQQSLDQGLQFLIQYYNGEERAKGNILERFSAQQFPDLHSELNLSSLELGDSALYFCASSASGTSGTYEQFFGPGTRLTVL.

The V call is TRBV5-1, the J call TRBJ2-3, with D tentatively TRBD2 (6 bases). The CDR3 loop spans 13 amino acids. Trimming shortened V by 6 bases and J by 1 base, and 9 bases separated the two germline ends. Germline V gene data show CDR1 as SGHRS and CDR2 as YFSETQ. CDR3 sequence (DNA): TGCGCCAGCAATAGCGGTGGCACAGATACGCAGTATTTT. It specifies CASNSGGTDTQYF.

The V and J genes are TRBV29-1 and TRBJ2-7; a weak D match, TRBD1 (5 bases). Germline CDR1 is SQVTM and CDR2 is ANQGSEA. V lost 4 bases and J 3 bases, leaving 19 bases between the germline ends. CDR3 length: 15 residues. CDR3 sequence reads: CSVVFGRTLRYEQYF. CDR3 DNA sequence: TGCAGCGTTGTCTTCGGGCGGACATTACGCTACGAGCAGTACTTC.